The clone carrying this TCR beta chain has only a few counts. Method: immunoSEQ multiplex PCR; TCRdb's copy keeps in-frame clones and lacks some. The table includes 250,000 to 300,000 clones, roughly 86% detected once. This sample is drawn from a study of blood T cell repertoires in COVID-19. The CDR3 sequence is 14 residues long. Germline V gene lookup returns CDR1 MNHNY and CDR2 SVGAGI (reference sequence). V shed 11 bases and J 2 bases; nucleotides not matched to a gene: 10. Input material: peripheral blood. The sequence was obtained from a woman aged 30 to 39 with COVID-19, enrolled during active disease. The V call is TRBV6-6, the J call TRBJ2-7, with 9 nucleotides matching TRBD2. The CDR3, as DNA: TGTGCCGTAGGGCGACTAGCGGAAACCTACGAGCAGTACTTC. Residues: CAVGRLAETYEQYF.